This T cell receptor beta chain derives from a study of blood T cell repertoires in COVID-19. At the level of the study: COVID-19 samples from acute and convalescent phases originated in the United States, Italy and Spain.

J gave up 5 bases and V 9 bases, and 7 bases lay outside the gene matches. CDR3 length equals 13 residues. Germline CDR1 reads MDHEN; CDR2 reads SYDVKM. Produced via immunoSEQ multiplex PCR; TCRdb's table is partial and in-frame only. The table has fewer than 300,000 clones, about 90% seen once. The receptor was isolated from a woman aged 40-49 years who had recovered from COVID-19. The sequenced sample consisted of peripheral blood. This chain uses TRBV28 with TRBJ1-2; 9 nucleotides line up with TRBD1. The CDR3 DNA reads as TGTGCCAGTTCGGGGACAGGGAGGTATGGCTACACCTTC. Protein: CASSGTGRYGYTF.